A selection of T cell receptor beta chains follows, all from one sample in a study of cytomegalovirus exposure and HLA in healthy donors. Profiling relied on immunoSEQ multiplex PCR, and the TCRdb table lists in-frame clones only, not all of them. The sample includes 140,000 or so clones, roughly 86% of them seen just once. Sequenced material: PBMCs. The source is a man aged 18-30 years in good health and CMV-seropositive. Each CDR3 is given with its conserved first and last residue. The D gene is left open where the match is weak. Expanded clones get a size class; other rows say once, few or many, or leave the size out.

j_gene	v_gene	abundance	d_gene	CDR3nt	CDR3aa
TRBJ2-7	TRBV5-8	.	.	TGTGCCAGCAGCTTGGCGGTACCCTACGAGCAGTACTTC	CASSLAVPYEQYF
TRBJ1-1	TRBV5-4	.	TRBD1	TGTGCCAGCAGAACTCCGGGACAGACGAACACTGAAGCTTTCTTT	CASRTPGQTNTEAFF
TRBJ2-3	TRBV30	.	.	TGTGCCTGGAGTGGAGCCGGGAGAAGCACAGATACGCAGTATTTT	CAWSGAGRSTDTQYF
TRBJ2-7	TRBV7-9	.	TRBD2	TGTGCCAGCAGCTTAGCGGTAGCGGGAGGGTATATCGAGCAGTACTTC	CASSLAVAGGYIEQYF
TRBJ1-2	TRBV7-9	.	.	TGTGCCAGCAGCTTGGGAGATCACTATGGCTACACCTTC	CASSLGDHYGYTF
TRBJ2-7	TRBV19	.	.	TGTGCCAGTAGTATAGTCGGGCAGGGCCCAAGCGAGCAGTACTTC	CASSIVGQGPSEQYF
TRBJ2-1	TRBV19	.	TRBD2	TGTGCCAGTAGTATACCGGCGGGGGGGAGCAATGAGCAGTTCTTC	CASSIPAGGSNEQFF
TRBJ1-2	TRBV5-1	.	TRBD1	TGCGCCAGCAGCTTGGGACAGGGAAGATTCGGCTACACCTTC	CASSLGQGRFGYTF
TRBJ1-2	TRBV9	.	.	TGTGCCAGCAGCGTAGGGGGCCGTGGCTACACCTTC	CASSVGGRGYTF
TRBJ1-1	TRBV11-3	.	.	TGTGCCAGCAGCCTGCTGGAGGGCGAAGCTTTCTTT	CASSLLEGEAFF
TRBJ2-7	TRBV5-4	.	.	TGTGCCAGCAGCAAGGACAGTCCCTCCTACGAGCAGTACTTC	CASSKDSPSYEQYF
TRBJ1-1	TRBV6-1	once	.	TGTGCCAGCAGTGAGACAGACCTGAACACTGAAGCTTTCTTT	CASSETDLNTEAFF
TRBJ2-3	TRBV4-1	.	.	TGCGCCAGCAGCCAAGATGTGGCCCCCGCTAGCACAGATACGCAGTATTTT	CASSQDVAPASTDTQYF
TRBJ2-5	TRBV19	.	TRBD2	TGTGCCAGTAGTATAACGGGGACTAGCGGGAGCGAGACCCAGTACTTC	CASSITGTSGSETQYF
TRBJ1-3	TRBV30	.	.	TGTGCCTGGAGTGTACTAAGGGAGGGCCGCTCTGGAAACACCATATATTTT	CAWSVLREGRSGNTIYF
TRBJ1-2	TRBV2	.	.	TGTGCCAGCAGGGTAAGGGGCTCCTATGGCTACACCTTC	CASRVRGSYGYTF
TRBJ2-1	TRBV7-9	.	TRBD2	TGTGCCATTACTAGCGGGAGGGATGAGCAGTTCTTC	CAITSGRDEQFF
TRBJ1-4	TRBV28	.	.	TGTGCCAGCAGCCTCTATAATGAAAAACTGTTTTTT	CASSLYNEKLFF
TRBJ2-3	TRBV6-1	.	TRBD2	TGTGCCAGCACTGGCGGGGGGGCAGAGGCAGATACGCAGTATTTT	CASTGGGAEADTQYF
TRBJ1-1	TRBV18	.	.	TGTGCCAGCTCCTTGCAGGGGAACACTGAAGCTTTCTTT	CASSLQGNTEAFF
TRBJ1-5	TRBV30	.	TRBD1	TGTGCCTGGAGTCAGGGACAGGGGAATCAGCCCCAGCATTTT	CAWSQGQGNQPQHF
TRBJ1-4	TRBV30	.	.	TGTGCCTGGAGTGGAGTTAATGAAAAACTGTTTTTT	CAWSGVNEKLFF
TRBJ2-1	TRBV15	.	TRBD2	TGTGCCACCAGCAGATTCACGGGCCAGCGGGGAGGTCCCTACAATGAGCAGTTCTTC	CATSRFTGQRGGPYNEQFF
TRBJ1-2	TRBV2	.	.	TGTGCCAGCAGTGCCGGGGAAAACTATGGCTACACCTTC	CASSAGENYGYTF
TRBJ1-6	TRBV19	.	TRBD1	TGTGCCAGTAGTCCAAGGGACAGGGGGTCCTATAATTCACCCCTCCACTTT	CASSPRDRGSYNSPLHF
TRBJ1-5	TRBV6-6	once	.	TGTGCCAGCAGTTACACGAGGGACAATCAGCCCCAGCATTTT	CASSYTRDNQPQHF
TRBJ1-2	TRBV5-4	.	.	TGTGCCAGCAGCTTTACAGGGATGGATGGCTACACCTTC	CASSFTGMDGYTF
TRBJ2-1	TRBV6-5	.	TRBD2	TGTGCCAGCAGTTACGGGACTATCCCCTACAATGAGCAGTTCTTC	CASSYGTIPYNEQFF
TRBJ2-3	TRBV20-1	.	.	TGCAGTGCACAGGGAAATACGCAGTATTTT	CSAQGNTQYF
TRBJ1-2	TRBV29-1	.	.	TGCAGCGTGGGCCCCTCGCACTTAGCTAACTATGGCTACACCTTC	CSVGPSHLANYGYTF
TRBJ2-5	TRBV5-6	once	.	TGTGCCAGCAGCTCCCGACTGACCCAAGAGACCCAGTACTTC	CASSSRLTQETQYF
TRBJ2-3	TRBV5-1	.	TRBD1	TGCGCCAGCAGCTCGCTCCCGGGACAGGGGCAATCAGGCACGCAGTATTTT	CASSSLPGQGQSGTQYF
TRBJ1-4	TRBV7-2	once	.	TGTGCCAGCAGCTTAGAAGAGGGAGGGCGTGGAAAACTGTTTTTT	CASSLEEGGRGKLFF
TRBJ2-3	TRBV6-1	.	.	TGTGCCAGCCGGGAGCAAGGGTCAGCATGGGATACGCAGTATTTT	CASREQGSAWDTQYF
TRBJ1-6	TRBV6-1	.	.	TGTGCCAGCAGTGAGGGTGTCGCAAGGCGGAATAATTCACCCCTCCACTTT	CASSEGVARRNNSPLHF
TRBJ2-4	TRBV5-6	.	.	TGTGCCAGCACCACCACAGTAGCCAAAAACATTCAGTACTTC	CASTTTVAKNIQYF
TRBJ1-5	TRBV28	.	TRBD1	TGTGCCAGCAGGGGCAGGGGGCTTCTAATCCTCTTTAGCAATCAGCCCCAGCATTTT	CASRGRGLLILFSNQPQHF
TRBJ1-1	TRBV4-1	.	TRBD1	TGCGCCAGCAGCCAAGACAGGGGGCTCTTTGAAGCTTTCTTT	CASSQDRGLFEAFF
TRBJ2-1	TRBV5-6	.	.	TGTGCCAGCAGCTTGGGGAGTGGAAATGAGCAGTTCTTC	CASSLGSGNEQFF
TRBJ1-2	TRBV13	.	.	TGTGCCAGCAGCCCCAATCGGTATGGCTACACCTTC	CASSPNRYGYTF
TRBJ2-7	TRBV4-1	.	TRBD1	TGCGCCAGCAGCCACTGGGACAGGCCCAGCTCCTACGAGCAGTACTTC	CASSHWDRPSSYEQYF
TRBJ1-1	TRBV5-4	.	.	TGTGCCAGCAGCGTGTCCACTGCTGAAGCTTTCTTT	CASSVSTAEAFF
TRBJ2-7	TRBV7-2	.	.	TGTGCCAGCAGCTTAGGGAACAGCTACGAGCAGTACTTC	CASSLGNSYEQYF
TRBJ1-5	TRBV27	.	TRBD1	TGTGCCAGCAGTCCGGGACAGCTAAATCAGCCCCAGCATTTT	CASSPGQLNQPQHF